The 11 T cell receptor beta chains presented below share a single source sample, sequenced in a study of tumor and adjacent non-tumor tissue in lung cancer (dated by TCRdb to the late 2010s). RNA was isolated from bulk unsorted tissue, and RNA quality was assessed with a NanoDrop ND-1000 and an Agilent 2100. Normal lung samples were distant non-tumor tissue taken more than 3 cm from the tumor edge. To prepare the library, multiplex PCR was applied. Data came from an Illumina HiSeq 2500. TCRbeta libraries were constructed through three rounds of nested PCR with primers (Table S4) according to protocols adapted from ARM-PCR. Using fastp trimming at Q25 and MiXCR clonotype assembly, TCRdb reanalyzed the public sequencing data and kept in-frame beta chains. Every distinct CDR3 protein forms one entry, paired with its most common genes and DNA. This sample has 40,000 to 55,000 distinct CDR3 sequences in its table, and 74% of those were observed once. The ten largest clones take up approximately 23% of the sample.

Input material: distant non-tumor lung tissue. These receptors were collected from a woman between 55 and 75 years old with non-small cell lung cancer.

As for this clonotype: A much larger clonotype is one base distant, so this may be a read error. The chain recombines TRBV7-3 with TRBJ1-1, with no clear D. The germline CDR1 and CDR2 sequences are SGHTA and FQGTGA. CDR3 size: 13 residues. V gave up 0 bases and J gave up 10 bases, with 12 bases separating them. This CDR3 is CASSLTPNFGAFF. The CDR3 DNA reads as TGTGCCAGCAGCTTAACACCAAACTTTGGAGCTTTCTTT.

Comment on this clonotype: An end of the junction differs from the germline gene, which may be a read error. The gene calls are TRBV28 and TRBJ1-2; no definite D call. This CDR3 is 14 amino acids long. Germline V CDR1 and CDR2: MDHEN, SYDVKM. The CDR3: CASRIYETDYGYTF. CDR3 DNA sequence: TGTGCCAGCAGAATTTATGAGACGGACTACGGCTACACCTTC.

This clonotype showed up many times. The J gene is TRBJ2-7, the V gene TRBV28, with 14 bases matching TRBD2. CDR1 MDHEN and CDR2 SYDVKM come from the germline V gene. The CDR3 has 15 residues. V lost 5 bases, J lost 4 bases, and 4 bases stayed unmatched. CDR3 DNA: TGTGCCAGCAGTGGGACTAGCGGGGGAAAGTACGAGCAGTACTTC. As protein: CASSGTSGGKYEQYF.

The table lists this clonotype with many counts. The V gene is TRBV28, the J gene TRBJ1-6; tentative D call: TRBD1 (5 bases). CDR3 length: 15 residues. V dropped 3 bases and J dropped 10 bases, with 16 bases sitting between them. Looked up from germline, CDR1 is MDHEN and CDR2 is SYDVKM. The CDR3 loop is CASSFSSRGFSPLHF. The CDR3, as DNA: TGTGCCAGCAGTTTTTCGTCTCGGGGCTTCTCACCCCTCCACTTT.

The chain has TRBV6-5 and TRBJ2-3; D is ambiguous. The DNA matches TRBJ1-5 better at its end, which makes the J call doubtful. Germline CDR1 reads MNHEY; CDR2 reads SVGAGI. The CDR3 has 16 amino acids. CDR3 sequence (DNA): TGTGCCAGCAGCCAAGGGTCTAGCGGATACACAGATACGCAGCATTTT. It is translated as CASSQGSSGYTDTQHF.

About this clonotype: One base away lies a much larger clone, so this may be a sequencing read error. V gene TRBV28 combines with J gene TRBJ2-1; 7 positions agree with TRBD2. Germline V gene lookup returns CDR1 MDHEN and CDR2 SYDVKM. The CDR3 runs 15 residues. In DNA, the CDR3 is TGTGCCAGCACCCCGGGCGGGAGCTCCTACAATGAGGAGTTCTTC. Its translation: CASTPGGSSYNEEFF.

This chain uses TRBV6-6 with TRBJ1-6; no reliable D call. Looked up from germline, CDR1 is MNHNY and CDR2 is SVGAGI (reference sequence). V was cut by 7 bases and J by 0 bases, with 16 bases left in between. This CDR3 contains 17 residues. CDR3 in amino acids: CASTFDEVNSYNSPLHF. The DNA for the CDR3 is TGTGCCAGCACTTTTGATGAAGTGAACTCCTATAATTCACCCCTCCACTTT.

As to this clonotype: Lacking the conserved final phenylalanine or tryptophan, this CDR3 likely reflects a read error. This sequence joins TRBV20-1 and TRBJ2-7; 8 positions match TRBD1. CDR1 is DFQATT and CDR2 is SNEGSKA in the germline V gene (reference sequence). The CDR3 contains 14 residues. J lost 7 bases, V lost 4 bases, and 12 bases had no gene match. CDR3 protein: CSAILAGGLGEQYL. The CDR3 DNA reads as TGCAGTGCTATACTAGCAGGGGGCCTGGGTGAGCAGTACCTC.

Comments on this clonotype: No conserved phenylalanine or tryptophan ends this CDR3, so it is likely a read error. This chain joins TRBV12-3 or TRBV12-4 and TRBJ2-2; 9 bases are a match to TRBD1. The V and J ends lost 7 bases and 7 bases, in that order; junction bases with no gene match: 13. This CDR3 contains 16 residues. The CDR3 nucleotides read TGTGCCAGCAATTCCAACAGGGGGCGCGTGGACGGGGAGCTGTTTTTG. Translating it yields CASNSNRGRVDGELFL.

Regarding this clonotype: The junction departs from germline at one end; a sequencing error may be responsible. This chain connects TRBV4-3 to TRBJ1-1; D is unclear. This CDR3 comprises 14 residues. Germline values: CDR1 LGHNA, CDR2 YSLEER. The CDR3 nucleotides are TGCGCCAGCAGCCAAACTTCAGAGAGGACTGAAGTTTTCTTT. Its protein is CASSQTSERTEVFF.

This clonotype was seen repeatedly, ten times or more. The chain carries TRBV10-3 and TRBJ2-1; no clear D. Germline V CDR1 and CDR2: ENHRY, SYGVKD. CDR3 length: 16 amino acids. Between the trimmed V and J ends, which lost 3 bases and 0 bases, there was a span of 12 bases. Written as DNA, the CDR3 is TGTGCCATCAGTGACCGGACCCCCTTCTCCTACAATGAGCAGTTCTTC. Amino acids: CAISDRTPFSYNEQFF.